This T cell receptor beta chain was sequenced in a study of CD8+CD57+ T cells in acquired aplastic anemia. Genomic DNA templated the TCR beta VDJ and CDR3 profiling. TCRdb used MiXCR to reprocess the reads, holding one entry per CDR3 protein. The table includes some 220,000 distinct CDR3 sequences, about a third detected once. The study, taken as a whole, reports: Between the patient and control groups, CD8+ Simpson's diversity did not differ significantly. Patients shared around 30 CD8+ CDR3 sequences with controls.

This clonotype was seen only a few times. Its antigen remains unknown. CDR3 size: 13 residues. Germline V gives CDR1 LGHDT, CDR2 YNNKEL (reference sequence). Between the trimmed V and J ends, which lost 3 bases and 6 bases, there was a span of 11 bases. The sequence was collected from a human donor in good health, serving as a control. The sample consisted of sorted CD4+, CD8+, or CD8+CD57+ T cells (not recorded which) from PBMCs. V gene TRBV3-1 combines with J gene TRBJ1-1; tentatively, D is TRBD1 (6 bases). DNA for the CDR3: TGTGCCAGCAGCCAGGGGGCACGAGCTGAAGCTTTCTTT. This encodes CASSQGARAEAFF.